This T cell receptor (beta chain) was captured by sequencing in a study of blood T cell repertoires in COVID-19. Whole-study context: Acute-phase and convalescent COVID-19 samples originated in the United States, Italy and Spain.

The repertoire was sequenced with immunoSEQ multiplex PCR; TCRdb's copy has only in-frame clones and lacks some. This table has 85,000 to 95,000 clones, about three quarters appearing once. CDR3 length: 18 residues. Germline CDR1 reads LGHNA; CDR2 reads YSLEER. The ends were cut back, 3 bases at V and 5 bases at J, with 22 bases in the middle. The rearrangement joins TRBV4-3 to TRBJ2-2; a weak D match, TRBD1 (6 bases). This sequence was found in a woman of 80 years or more with acute or convalescent COVID-19. Sequences were obtained from peripheral blood. The CDR3 reads CASSQRGFRGQGTGELFF. The CDR3 nucleotides are TGCGCCAGCAGCCAGAGAGGGTTCAGGGGACAAGGTACCGGGGAGCTGTTTTTT.